What follows are 16 T cell receptor beta chains derived from one specimen sequenced in a study of blood T cells in healthy people across ages. For the second PCR, which ran for roughly 7 to 11 cycles, a sample-barcoded 5' primer and a J-beta primer mix were used. Each CDR3 protein gets one entry after TCRdb re-called the 5' RACE reads with MiXCR. The data show 750,000 to 950,000 distinct CDR3 sequences, with 29% seen just once and roughly 10% held by the top ten. These data were likewise used in another study, on T cells of mothers and their children.

Sample: blood. These receptors all stem from a woman between 35 and 50 years old in good health.

The V gene is TRBV18, the J gene TRBJ2-1; 7 bases agree with TRBD1. Unmatched junction bases numbered 7, after V lost 5 bases and J lost 0 bases. The germline gives CDR1 KGHSH, CDR2 LQKENI. The CDR3 runs 16 residues. CDR3 DNA sequence: TGTGCCAGCTCAATCGGACAGGACCTCTCCTACAATGAGCAGTTCTTC. As protein: CASSIGQDLSYNEQFF.

This clonotype was picked up a small number of times. V usage is TRBV19 and J usage is TRBJ1-4, with D unresolved. Germline CDR1 is LNHDA and CDR2 is SQIVND (reference sequence). There are 13 residues in the CDR3. V shed 7 bases and J shed 8 bases, with 14 bases lying between them. CDR3 protein: CASNEVLEEKLFF. CDR3 coding DNA: TGTGCCAGTAATGAGGTTTTGGAAGAAAAACTGTTTTTT.

The chain carries TRBV13 and TRBJ2-7; D not certain. The germline CDR1 and CDR2 sequences are PRHDT and FYEKMQ (reference sequence). The CDR3 contains 15 residues. Trimming cost V 0 bases and J 1 base, with 10 bases left between them. CDR3 amino acids: CASSLGVTESYEQYF. CDR3 DNA sequence: TGTGCCAGCAGCTTAGGAGTTACGGAGTCCTACGAGCAGTACTTC.

As concerns this clonotype: This sequence may be a read error, since a much larger clone differs from it by one base. This chain links TRBV7-7 with TRBJ2-1, with 8 bases identical to TRBD2. CDR1 and CDR2 from the germline V gene are SSHAT and FNYEAQ (reference sequence). The CDR3 extends over 16 amino acids. CDR3 loop: CASSLGTGGMVNGQFF. For the CDR3, the DNA is TGTGCTAGCAGCTTAGGAACGGGGGGGATGGTCAATGGGCAGTTCTTC.

This clonotype was detected a few times. V and J are TRBV9 and TRBJ2-1; 15 bases agree with TRBD2. V dropped 3 bases and J dropped 7; count of bases not matched to a gene: 5. The germline V gene has CDR1 SGDLS and CDR2 YYNGEE. CDR3 length: 16 amino acids. CDR3 bases: TGTGCCAGCAGCGCAAGGACTAGCGGGGGGGGAAATGAGCAGTTCTTC. Residues: CASSARTSGGGNEQFF.

In nucleotides, the CDR3 is TGTGCCAGCAGCTCTCTTGGGGGTTGGTCAGATACGCAGTATTTT. Translating gives CASSSLGGWSDTQYF. The rearrangement uses TRBV7-4 and TRBJ2-3, with D perhaps TRBD1 or TRBD2 (5 bases each). This CDR3 has 15 residues. Germline V gives CDR1 SGHVT, CDR2 SQSDAQ. Trimming took 4 bases from V and 4 from J, leaving 15 bases between them.

J is TRBJ2-1 and V is TRBV3-1; 12 bases agree with TRBD2. The V segment lost 11 bases and the J segment 0 bases; nucleotides outside the gene matches: 8. There are 16 residues in the CDR3. CDR1 and CDR2 from the germline V gene are LGHDT and YNNKEL (reference sequence). The CDR3 DNA reads as TGTGCCGGCTCACTAGCGGGGGGCCTCTCCTACAATGAGCAGTTCTTC. It yields the protein CAGSLAGGLSYNEQFF.

The chain links TRBV7-9 to TRBJ1-1, with 11 bases matching TRBD1. CDR3 length: 16 residues. Per germline, CDR1 SEHNR and CDR2 FQNEAQ (reference sequence). Germline trimming cut 2 bases from V and 3 bases from J; bases unmatched to any gene: 5. The CDR3 DNA sequence: TGTGCCAGCAGCTTACCGGGACAGGGGGTGGACACTGAAGCTTTCTTT. It yields the protein CASSLPGQGVDTEAFF.

V is TRBV12-3 or TRBV12-4 and J is TRBJ1-2, with D uncertain. This CDR3 is 11 amino acids long. Trimming pared 3 bases from V and 8 bases from J, leaving 7 bases between. In DNA form, the CDR3 reads TGTGCCAGCAGTTTGATGAGAGGCTACACCTTC. It is translated as CASSLMRGYTF.

The chain employs TRBV7-2 and TRBJ1-1; D unresolved. Looked up from germline, CDR1 is SGHTA and CDR2 is FQGNSA. This CDR3 has 14 residues. Trimming cost V 5 bases and J 4 bases, with 14 bases left between them. CDR3 sequence reads: CASSPLGFPTEAFF. In DNA form, the CDR3 reads TGTGCCAGCAGCCCCCTCGGATTTCCCACTGAAGCTTTCTTT.

The chain has TRBV12-3 or TRBV12-4 and TRBJ2-7; TRBD2 aligns across 12 bases. J was trimmed by 6 bases and V by 6 bases; bases with no gene match: 6. CDR3 length equals 14 residues. CDR3 nucleotide sequence: TGTGCCAGCAGGTCTAGCGGGGGGGGGAGCGAGCAGTACTTC. This codes for CASRSSGGGSEQYF.

In this sample, this clonotype turned up a few times. The chain recombines TRBV4-1 with TRBJ2-3; D remains ambiguous. The germline V gene encodes CDR1 MGHRA and CDR2 YSYEKL. CDR3 length: 14 residues. Between the trimmed V and J ends, which lost 1 base and 2 bases, there was a span of 7 bases. The CDR3 region has the DNA TGCGCCAGCAGCCAAGCCTGGTACACAGATACGCAGTATTTT. Its protein is CASSQAWYTDTQYF.

This clonotype was detected ten times or more. This chain joins TRBV10-3 and TRBJ1-2; 7 bases line up with TRBD1. The germline V gene has CDR1 ENHRY and CDR2 SYGVKD. The ends lost 6 bases at V and 6 bases at J; junction bases unmatched: 7. There are 13 residues in the CDR3. CDR3 loop: CAISPTGLDGYTF. The CDR3 DNA reads TGTGCCATCAGCCCGACAGGGCTAGATGGCTACACCTTC.

The genes are TRBV10-2 and TRBJ2-7; 7 nucleotides agree with TRBD1. Germline V gene sequence: CDR1 WSHSY, CDR2 SAAADI. The CDR3 consists of 13 residues. The V segment lost 6 bases and the J segment 4 bases; nucleotides outside the gene matches: 6. The CDR3 sequence: CASRVNRGYEQYF. The CDR3 nucleotides read TGCGCCAGCAGGGTAAACAGGGGTTACGAGCAGTACTTC.

V gene TRBV11-2 combines with J gene TRBJ2-1; D may be TRBD1 or TRBD2 (6 bases each). The J call may be wrong; the DNA end is better matched by TRBJ2-7. The germline CDR1 and CDR2 sequences are SGHAT and FQNNGV. This CDR3 is built from 15 residues. CDR3 sequence reads: CASSFRGPLGYEQYF. The CDR3 nucleotides are TGTGCCAGCAGTTTTCGGGGGCCCTTAGGGTACGAGCAGTACTTC.

The chain employs TRBV12-3 or TRBV12-4 and TRBJ2-3; D is possibly TRBD2 (6 bases). The CDR3 runs to 15 residues. Trimming stripped 2 bases from V and 2 bases from J, with 11 bases between. CDR3 protein: CASSLKRVDTDTQYF. The CDR3 nucleotides are TGTGCCAGCAGTTTAAAGCGGGTAGACACAGATACGCAGTATTTT.